This entry is about one TCR beta chain. Its binding antigen is unknown. Base qualities are missing; no much larger clone stands one base away. The sample is drawn from a study of cytomegalovirus exposure and HLA in healthy donors (dated by TCRdb to the late 2010s). For the wider study: An earlier analysis of about 560 of the donors reported around 280 Gb of sequence data and approximately 120 million unique TCR beta sequences obtained from some 170 million T cells. Of the roughly 420 genotyped donors, less than 85% were placed in the genetic ancestry cluster associated with self-reported Caucasian donors. The study aimed to test whether cataloging public T cell receptors could reveal signatures of past pathogen exposure. The later analysis used no new phenotypic data to find candidate immune exposures, relying instead on TCR beta sequences and their occurrence across donors. To predict cytomegalovirus infection status, the study combined high-throughput TCR immunosequencing, statistical association of individual TCRs with disease status, and machine learning. An early release that covered approximately 600 HLA-typed donors contained about 290 gigabases of sequencing data and about 84 million unique TCR sequences. HLA typing included class I and class II loci at four-digit resolution. In a later genetic analysis, genome-wide SNP genotypes for about 60% of the 666 donors were used, and that subset was treated as a discovery cohort. Typing coverage varied by locus: about 620-640 donors for A, B, C, DRB1 and DQB1; approximately 500 for DQA1; approximately 610 for DPA1; around 490 for DPB1. Along with the roughly 700-subject first cohort, a separate validation cohort of over a hundred different subjects was used. Donor age, sex, ethnicity and CMV serostatus were collected together with the repertoire data. An earlier analysis of 587 of the donors used high-throughput TCR beta sequencing to judge whether each TCR beta V gene segment behaved as functional or pseudogenic. Using immunosequencing, the study profiled T cell repertoires from 640 or so subjects and related those repertoires to cytomegalovirus serostatus. Every repertoire in the discovery cohort had been generated on one and the same sequencing platform. Across around 400 genotyped donors of the cohort, an average of approximately 240,000 unique TCR beta nucleotide sequences per donor were sequenced, and roughly 18% of those sequences were non-productive. To study patterns of TCR occurrence, a later analysis re-analyzed previously published TCR beta repertoires from around 660 donors and added high-resolution HLA genotyping. A handful of DR-DQ haplotypes were treated as single units for association and clustering because of strong linkage in the cohort. General findings and caveats noted by the study authors: A further reported finding was that TCR beta sequences accurately predicted the HLA-A and HLA-B alleles for most subjects in the first cohort. Immune exposure information for the cohort was limited to CMV serostatus. A cluster of highly shared sequence variants was judged likely to represent a technical artifact of the sequencing pipeline. The authors suggested that the approach could potentially be generalized to other disease states and immunological phenotypes. In vitro tests confirmed that three of the cytomegalovirus-associated TCR beta chains recognize cytomegalovirus antigens. The 87-base-pair reads could not distinguish some IMGT-functional V segments, including TRBV6-2 and TRBV6-3, so those segments were excluded. Because counts were too low, roughly 18 rarely observed V segments, including chromosome 9 orphons, were left out of the earlier analysis of 500 to 650 of the donors. Linkage disequilibrium might explain the correlated functional status among segregating V segments, but an unknown experimental factor could not be ruled out. In a later analysis, more than 15,000 TCR beta sequences were associated with specific HLA alleles at a false discovery rate of 0.05. In a later analysis, TCR association rates were found to vary across HLA loci, with the most associated TCRs seen for DRB1 alleles and the fewest for HLA-C alleles. In a later analysis, several top co-occurrence clusters were reported to appear linked to parvovirus B19, influenza, CMV and Epstein-Barr virus. In this cohort, only TCR beta chains were sequenced, and detectable features were limited by the absence of alpha or paired-chain data. The classifier was reported to diagnose cytomegalovirus status with high specificity and sensitivity in both the original cohort and the validation cohort. Most TCR sequences were observed very rarely across donors, whereas some public TCRs were present in many individuals. When HLA alleles, especially DR and DQ, strongly co-occurred, TCR associations were difficult to assign to individual alleles. Most CMV-associated TCR beta chains appeared to be HLA-restricted in a later analysis, and the HLA associations seemed to be driven largely by CMV exposure. In a later genetic analysis, a missense DCLRE1C variant was associated with V-gene and J-gene trimming of TCR beta chains, and the association was replicated in an independent cohort. Because some donors lacked HLA typing at each locus, the association tests relied only on the typed subset. In a later analysis, HLA-associated TCR beta chains showed more clonal expansion and lower generation probabilities than non-associated chains that were equally common. A total of 150 to 200 TCR beta chains were listed by the study as associated with cytomegalovirus. In a later genetic analysis, fewer N-insertions in productive TCRs were reported among donors in an Asian-associated ancestry cluster than the 666-donor mean. Sequencing depth was assumed to be roughly uniform across donors in the presence/absence analyses, though that assumption may not hold. An earlier analysis of several hundred of the donors showed that most TCR beta V segments appeared in productive rearrangements either about 87% or about 30% of the time, which broadly matched IMGT annotations.

CDR1 is given as WNHNN and CDR2 as SYGVQD, both from the germline V gene (reference sequence). The CDR3 runs 14 residues from the cysteine to the phenylalanine. Just the 42-base CDR3 DNA is kept, in frame starting at base 1. At the junction V is shortened by 6 bases and J by 3 bases; bases outside the gene matches: 2. The cohort was made up of 650 to 700 healthy bone marrow donors. At the time of sampling, every cohort member was nominally healthy, though immune exposures that went unrecorded were likely present. The donor was CMV seropositive and belonged to the group of 250 to 300 seropositive cohort members. Every donor gave a peripheral blood sample, and the peripheral blood mononuclear cells from that sample were used for TCR beta sequencing. The Qiagen DNeasy Blood Extraction Kit was used to extract genomic DNA from the blood cell samples. Library preparation used the immunoSEQ multiplex PCR assay. A mixture of 60 forward primers for TCR Vbeta segments and 13 reverse primers for TCR Jbeta segments was used in the multiplex PCR. Amplification of the CDR3 region of rearranged TCR beta genes was performed with a multiplex PCR assay on genomic DNA. On the Illumina HiSeq System, the amplified TCR beta libraries were sequenced as 87-base-pair reads. The study's processing was this. Across the 600 to 700 repertoires, a later analysis counted some 81 million unique TCR beta chains, 8.5 million to 12 million of which were shared by at least two donors. To remove PCR and sequencing errors, raw reads were error-corrected and collapsed into unique sequences using a nearest-neighbor algorithm that merged closely related sequences. To assign V, D and J gene segments, CDR3 sequences were aligned to IMGT reference sequences. For a sequence to be retained, a match of at least six nucleotides to both a V gene segment and a J gene segment was required. Rearrangements were called productive when the CDR3 lacked stop codons and stayed in frame with V and J; all others were non-productive. Following IMGT convention, CDR3 was defined as the stretch from the second conserved V-encoded cysteine to the conserved J-encoded phenylalanine. The earlier analysis of 587 of the donors excluded sequences that lacked an unambiguous match to a single V gene segment. In an earlier analysis of 450 to 700 of the donors, V segments were called functional above 56.7% productive rearrangements and were called segregating when the between-donor standard deviation exceeded 5%. A statistical classification framework was developed to diagnose cytomegalovirus status using the catalog of TCR beta chain sequences. A later analysis assigned V and J genes by comparing TCR nucleotide sequences with IMGT/GENE-DB human TR gene sequences. A later analysis assigned CDR3 sequences and most-parsimonious VDJ recombination scenarios with the TCRdist pipeline. A later analysis defined each TCR beta chain by its CDR3 amino acid sequence plus V-gene family, and excluded reads lacking a unique V-gene family. As a way to deal with suspected cross-contamination and a sequencing artifact, a later analysis dropped 640 or so nucleotide sequences that were highly shared and had low generation probability. For each public chain, a later analysis derived a clonal expansion index from normalized ranks of inferred template counts within each repertoire. Generation probabilities in a later analysis came from a VDJ recombination model fitted to out-of-frame rearrangements, and those results were checked against IGoR. In a later analysis, TCR-TCR, TCR-HLA and TCR-CMV co-occurrence was scored with hypergeometric tests, and a repertoire-size bias correction was applied to TCR pairs. False discovery rates were estimated in a later analysis by permuting HLA or CMV assignments 20 times. In a later analysis, co-occurring TCRs were grouped using DBSCAN, with TCRdist sequence similarity added in when clustering inside HLA-allele-positive subsets. Repertoires with fewer than 30,000 or more than 120,000 public chains, plus five repertoires with anomalous nucleotide sharing, were excluded from co-occurrence clustering. TCRdb retrieved this table from immuneACCESS and kept in-frame rearrangements only. Not all clones are present; in checked studies, unresolved V genes account for under half, and no reason is known for the remainder. D and trimming were read from the DNA, whereas the V and J calls and clone size are those reported in that table. This sample holds about 170,000 clones; roughly 76% were observed only once. Jointly, the top ten make up 4.9% of the sample.

Sequencing used PBMCs. The clonotype was recovered from a woman under 30 in good health and CMV-seropositive. This chain joins TRBV10-1 to TRBJ2-2; 9 nucleotides in the junction match TRBD1. The CDR3 region has the sequence CASRRTGDTGELFF. The nucleotide sequence reads as follows: TGCGCCAGCAGGCGGACAGGGGACACCGGGGAGCTGTTTTTT.